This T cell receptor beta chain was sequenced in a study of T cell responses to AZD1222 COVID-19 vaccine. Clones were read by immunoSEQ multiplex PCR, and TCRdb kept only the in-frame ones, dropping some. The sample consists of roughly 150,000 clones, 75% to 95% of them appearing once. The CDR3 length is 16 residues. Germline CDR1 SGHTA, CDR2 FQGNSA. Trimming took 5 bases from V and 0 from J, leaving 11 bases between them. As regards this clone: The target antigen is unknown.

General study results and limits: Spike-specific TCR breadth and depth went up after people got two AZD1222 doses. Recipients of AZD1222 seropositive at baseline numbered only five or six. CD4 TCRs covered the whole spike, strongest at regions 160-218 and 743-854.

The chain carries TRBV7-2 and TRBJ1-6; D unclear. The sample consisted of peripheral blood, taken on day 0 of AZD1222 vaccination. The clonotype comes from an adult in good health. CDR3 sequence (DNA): TGTGCCAGCAGCCCCTACGCTAGCTCCTATAATTCACCCCTCCACTTT. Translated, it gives CASSPYASSYNSPLHF.